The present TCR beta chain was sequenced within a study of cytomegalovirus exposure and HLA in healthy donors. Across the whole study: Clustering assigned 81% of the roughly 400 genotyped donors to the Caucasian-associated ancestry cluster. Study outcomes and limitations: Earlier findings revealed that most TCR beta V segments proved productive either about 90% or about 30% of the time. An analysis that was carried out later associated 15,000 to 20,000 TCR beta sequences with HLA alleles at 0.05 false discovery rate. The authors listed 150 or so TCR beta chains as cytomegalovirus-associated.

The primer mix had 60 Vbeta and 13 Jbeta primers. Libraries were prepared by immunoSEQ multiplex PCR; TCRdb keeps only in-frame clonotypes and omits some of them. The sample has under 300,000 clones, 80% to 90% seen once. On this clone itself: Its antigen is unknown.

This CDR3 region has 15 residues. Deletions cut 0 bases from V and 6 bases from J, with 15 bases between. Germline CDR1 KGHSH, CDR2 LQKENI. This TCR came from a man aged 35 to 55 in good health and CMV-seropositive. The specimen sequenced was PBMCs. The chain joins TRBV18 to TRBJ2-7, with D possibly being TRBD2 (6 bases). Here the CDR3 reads CASSPPGGGRGEQYF. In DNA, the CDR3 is TGTGCCAGCTCACCACCGGGAGGAGGACGAGGCGAGCAGTACTTC.